What follows are 30 T cell receptor beta chains derived from one specimen sequenced in a study of blood T cell repertoires in COVID-19. TCRdb keeps only in-frame clones here, not all; method: immunoSEQ multiplex PCR. The repertoire holds roughly 70,000 clones, 70% to 90% seen once, with 1.1% to 1.5% in the top ten. The sequenced sample consisted of peripheral blood. The receptors shown here come from a human donor in a cohort sampled during active COVID-19.

The CDR3 reads CASSRGPMETQYF. The CDR3 bases are TGTGCCAGCTCACGAGGGCCCATGGAGACCCAGTACTTC. V and J are TRBV18 and TRBJ2-5; D might be TRBD2 (5 bases). The CDR3 is 13 residues long. V was trimmed by 4 bases and J by 5 bases, leaving 11 bases between them. Germline CDR1 reads KGHSH; CDR2 reads LQKENI.

The V gene is TRBV5-1, the J gene TRBJ2-1; D gene unclear. Between the trimmed V and J ends, which lost 2 bases and 7 bases, there was a span of 4 bases. Germline CDR1 and CDR2: SGHRS and YFSETQ. The CDR3 has 11 residues. CDR3 DNA: TGCGCCAGCAGCTTCAGTAATGAGCAGTTCTTC. Protein product: CASSFSNEQFF.

The V gene is TRBV19, the J gene TRBJ1-4, with D maybe TRBD1 (6 bases). The CDR3 loop spans 14 amino acids. The V end lost 6 bases, the J end lost 8 bases, and 16 bases lay between the germline ends. Germline CDR1 LNHDA, CDR2 SQIVND (reference sequence). Here the CDR3 DNA reads TGTGCCAGTAGCGGGACATCCCTAGGAGAAAAACTGTTTTTT. This encodes CASSGTSLGEKLFF.

V gene TRBV24-1 combines with J gene TRBJ2-7; D gene unclear. Germline V lookup: CDR1 KGHDR, CDR2 SFDVKD. Trimming left V 5 bases short and J 2 bases short, with 18 bases between. The CDR3 loop spans 16 amino acids. CDR3 DNA sequence: TGTGCCACCAGTGGTGTGGTCGAGCCGAGCCCCTACGAGCAGTACGTC. Translation: CATSGVVEPSPYEQYV.

The V call is TRBV24-1, the J call TRBJ2-1; D may be TRBD2 (6 bases). V was trimmed by 3 bases and J by 6 bases, leaving 14 bases between them. This CDR3 is 15 amino acids long. The germline gives CDR1 KGHDR, CDR2 SFDVKD. The CDR3, as DNA: TGTGCCACCAGTGATGGTCGCGGGGAACGCAATGAGCAGTTCTTC. It is translated as CATSDGRGERNEQFF.

The CDR3 coding sequence is TGCGCCAGCAGCGAGTGGGCCGACCCAGGGACTGAAGCTTTCTTT. Amino acid sequence: CASSEWADPGTEAFF. This chain uses TRBV5-1 with TRBJ1-1; D is possibly TRBD1 (5 bases). CDR3 length equals 15 residues. V lost 4 bases to trimming and J lost 5 bases, with 18 bases between them. Germline CDR1 reads SGHRS; CDR2 reads YFSETQ.

The chain joins TRBV7-8 to TRBJ2-1; unclear D gene. The V gene lost 2 bases and the J gene lost 0 bases, with 8 bases spanning the gap. Per the germline V gene, CDR1 is SGHVS and CDR2 is FQNEAQ. CDR3 length equals 15 residues. CDR3 in DNA: TGTGCCAGCAGCTTAATCCGGAGCTCCTACAATGAGCAGTTCTTC. Translation: CASSLIRSSYNEQFF.

Details on this clone: One junction end does not reproduce the germline sequence, and a read error may be involved. This chain connects TRBV25-1 to TRBJ2-1; 12 nucleotides agree with TRBD2. CDR1 and CDR2 (germline): MGHDK, SYGVNS. The CDR3 totals 13 residues. CDR3 protein: CASSESSGRAQFF. CDR3 nucleotide sequence: TGTGCCAGCAGCGAATCTAGCGGGAGGGCGCAGTTCTTC.

The chain uses TRBV11-2 and TRBJ2-6; 10 bases map to TRBD2. The length of the CDR3 is 17 residues. Trimming at V came to 5 bases and at J to 0 bases, leaving 4 bases not matched to a gene. Germline CDR1 and CDR2: SGHAT and FQNNGV. CDR3 coding DNA: TGTGCCAGCAGCATCGGACTAGCGGCCTCTGGGGCCAACGTCCTGACTTTC. Amino acids: CASSIGLAASGANVLTF.

The chain employs TRBV19 and TRBJ1-3; the D gene is possibly TRBD1 (6 bases). Trimming shortened V by 7 bases and J by 5 bases, and 15 bases separated the two germline ends. Germline lookup yields CDR1 LNHDA and CDR2 SQIVND (reference sequence). There are 14 residues in the CDR3. The CDR3 reads CASNTGFLRNTIYF. CDR3 DNA sequence: TGTGCCAGTAACACAGGGTTTCTAAGAAACACCATATATTTT.

The chain is built from TRBV10-3 and TRBJ1-5, with 8 bases that match TRBD1. J was trimmed by 3 bases and V by 3 bases; bases with no gene match: 7. Looked up from germline, CDR1 is ENHRY and CDR2 is SYGVKD. The CDR3 has 16 amino acids. CDR3: CAISDRGLGDNQPQHF. CDR3 bases: TGTGCCATCAGTGACAGGGGGCTTGGAGACAATCAGCCCCAGCATTTT.

V and J are TRBV3-1 (or the pseudogene TRBV3-2) and TRBJ2-1, with TRBD2 as a possible D gene (5 bases). Per the germline V gene, CDR1 is LGHDT and CDR2 is YNNKEL (reference sequence). This CDR3 region has 14 residues. V was trimmed by 1 base and J by 5 bases, leaving 9 bases between them. The CDR3 sequence is CASSQVSADNEQFF. The DNA for the CDR3 is TGTGCCAGCAGCCAAGTATCAGCGGACAATGAGCAGTTCTTC.

This sequence joins TRBV28 and TRBJ1-5, with 8 positions matching TRBD1. The germline gives CDR1 MDHEN, CDR2 SYDVKM. V shed 3 bases and J 7 bases; nucleotides not matched to a gene: 2. The CDR3 contains 13 residues. CDR3 residues: CASSFTGGQPQHF. CDR3 DNA: TGTGCCAGCAGTTTTACAGGGGGACAGCCCCAGCATTTT.

This chain links TRBV18 with TRBJ2-7; 10 bases line up with TRBD2. Germline CDR1 KGHSH, CDR2 LQKENI. Losses at the gene ends were 4 bases for V and 5 bases for J; bases not matched to a gene: 11. The CDR3 has 16 residues. The CDR3 protein is CASSLLRLAGAHEQYF. In DNA form, the CDR3 reads TGTGCCAGCTCACTCCTCCGACTAGCGGGTGCCCACGAGCAGTACTTC.

The chain employs TRBV2 and TRBJ2-7; TRBD2 agrees at 11 bases. The CDR3 is 15 amino acids. Germline CDR1 reads SNHLY; CDR2 reads FYNNEI. V lost 7 bases, J lost 4 bases, and 9 bases stayed unmatched. CDR3 sequence reads: CASTLAGGPAYEQYF. For the CDR3, the DNA is TGTGCCAGCACCCTAGCGGGAGGCCCGGCGTACGAGCAGTACTTC.

The V call is TRBV20-1, the J call TRBJ1-1, with D uncertain. Trimming stripped 4 bases from V and 7 bases from J, with 10 bases between. There are 11 residues in the CDR3. CDR1 and CDR2 from the germline V gene are DFQATT and SNEGSKA (reference sequence). CDR3 DNA sequence: TGCAGTGCTAACTACTTTGGTGAAGCTTTCTTT. It specifies CSANYFGEAFF.

V and J are TRBV28 and TRBJ2-1; D possibly corresponds to TRBD2 (5 bases). Trimming left V 6 bases short and J 7 bases short, with 16 bases between. Germline CDR1 and CDR2: MDHEN and SYDVKM. CDR3 length: 14 residues. The CDR3, as DNA: TGTGCCAGCAGCCCCTTGCGGGCGGCGAATGAGCAGTTCTTC. This gives the protein CASSPLRAANEQFF.

The rearrangement uses TRBV27 and TRBJ1-5; the D gene is possibly TRBD1 (6 bases). Germline-derived CDR1 and CDR2 are MNHEY and SMNVEV (reference sequence). Trimming removed 3 bases at V and 4 bases at J, with 7 bases between. This CDR3 is built from 13 residues. The CDR3 loop reads CASSLQGNQPQHF. The CDR3 nucleotides read TGTGCCAGCAGTTTGCAGGGGAATCAGCCCCAGCATTTT.

This chain joins TRBV11-2 and TRBJ1-1, with 9 bases aligning to TRBD1. Germline V CDR1 and CDR2: SGHAT, FQNNGV. The trim removed 1 base at V and 7 bases at J, leaving 4 bases unmatched. This CDR3 spans 14 amino acids. The CDR3, as DNA: TGTGCCAGCAGCTTAGGAAGGGACAGGGATGAAGCTTTCTTT. This translates into CASSLGRDRDEAFF.

V usage is TRBV5-4 and J usage is TRBJ2-4; D gene uncertain. Trimming took off 3 bases at V and 1 base at J, with 8 bases between the two ends. The CDR3 contains 14 residues. CDR1 and CDR2 from the germline V gene are SGHNT and YYREEE (reference sequence). Written as DNA, the CDR3 is TGTGCCAGCAGCTACGCCGGGGCCAAAAACATTCAGTACTTC. Amino acids: CASSYAGAKNIQYF.

The CDR3, as DNA: TGTGCCACCGGCCTAGCGGGAGGCGAGACCCAGTACTTC. Protein product: CATGLAGGETQYF. The chain uses TRBV24-1 and TRBJ2-5, with 11 positions matching TRBD2. This CDR3 is built from 13 residues. J was trimmed by 5 bases and V by 9 bases; bases with no gene match: 4. Germline V gene lookup returns CDR1 KGHDR and CDR2 SFDVKD.

The rearrangement joins TRBV6-6 to TRBJ1-1, with a weak D call TRBD1 (5 bases). Trimming removed 6 bases at V and 4 bases at J, with 12 bases between. The CDR3 runs to 13 residues. Germline V gives CDR1 MNHNY, CDR2 SVGAGI (reference sequence). This chain's CDR3 is CASSYLGGTEAFF. The CDR3 DNA sequence: TGTGCCAGCAGCTACCTGGGGGGCACTGAAGCTTTCTTT.

Points on this clone: The same CDR3 is also encoded by other DNA sequences in this sample. The gene calls are TRBV24-1 and TRBJ1-2, with TRBD1 matching 7 bases. Germline V gene lookup returns CDR1 KGHDR and CDR2 SFDVKD. The CDR3 spans 13 residues. The V gene end was trimmed by 10 bases and the J gene end by 2 bases; junction bases not matched to a gene: 6. The CDR3 DNA follows: TGTGCCACGAGCCCGACAGGGAACTATGGCTACACCTTC. This encodes CATSPTGNYGYTF.

The chain couples TRBV7-6 to TRBJ1-2; D remains unclear. The germline CDR1 and CDR2 sequences are SGHVS and FNYEAQ. The CDR3 covers 17 residues. Trimming cost V 1 base and J 4 bases, with 19 bases left between them. CDR3 loop: CASSLDGRLTQFYGYTF. The CDR3 nucleotides read TGTGCCAGCAGCTTAGATGGCAGACTTACTCAATTCTATGGCTACACCTTC.

The gene calls are TRBV10-2 and TRBJ1-1, with 7 bases that match TRBD1. Germline loops: CDR1 WSHSY, CDR2 SAAADI. This CDR3 comprises 13 residues. The V gene end was trimmed by 11 bases and the J gene end by 0 bases; junction bases not matched to a gene: 6. In nucleotides, the CDR3 is TGCGCCGCGGGACAGCTCATGAACACTGAAGCTTTCTTT. Its protein product is CAAGQLMNTEAFF.

The J gene is TRBJ2-5, the V gene TRBV29-1, with 15 bases aligning to TRBD2. Germline values: CDR1 SQVTM, CDR2 ANQGSEA. CDR3 length: 16 residues. V lost 6 bases and J lost 4; bases outside the gene matches: 9. The CDR3 nucleotides read TGCAGCGTCCCCGGGACTAGCGGGAGGAGGCGAGAGACCCAGTACTTC. Translated, it gives CSVPGTSGRRRETQYF.

V usage is TRBV11-2 and J usage is TRBJ2-7; 9 positions agree with TRBD1. Germline values: CDR1 SGHAT, CDR2 FQNNGV. The V gene end was trimmed by 4 bases and the J gene end by 0 bases; junction bases not matched to a gene: 16. This CDR3 has 19 residues. The CDR3 DNA follows: TGTGCCAGCAGCTCATTTAGGGCTACAGGGGGCGGTGGCTCCTACGAGCAGTACTTC. Translation gives CASSSFRATGGGGSYEQYF.

There are a few counts of this clone. The chain employs TRBV27 and TRBJ1-5; D perhaps matches TRBD1 (5 bases). Per the germline V gene, CDR1 is MNHEY and CDR2 is SMNVEV (reference sequence). V lost 2 bases to trimming and J lost 2 bases, with 7 bases between them. The CDR3 is made up of 14 amino acids. DNA of the CDR3: TGTGCCAGCAGTTTAGTAGGGGGCAATCAGCCCCAGCATTTT. It specifies CASSLVGGNQPQHF.

This clone was seen only once. The genes are TRBV5-1 and TRBJ2-1; possible D gene TRBD2, 5 bases. From germline, CDR1 is SGHRS and CDR2 YFSETQ. Deletions cut 2 bases from V and 0 bases from J, with 12 bases between. This CDR3 has 16 amino acids. The CDR3 spells CASSFRGSNSYNEQFF. CDR3 DNA: TGCGCCAGCAGCTTCCGGGGATCGAACTCCTACAATGAGCAGTTCTTC.

The V gene is TRBV7-9, the J gene TRBJ2-1, with unresolved D. Trimming removed 2 bases at V and 8 bases at J, with 4 bases between. CDR1 is SEHNR and CDR2 is FQNEAQ in the germline V gene (reference sequence). The CDR3 has 11 residues. The CDR3 loop reads CASSLSDEQFF. The CDR3 region has the DNA TGTGCCAGCAGCTTATCTGATGAGCAGTTCTTC.